The table lists the clone carrying this T cell receptor (beta chain) with a few counts. Its target is unknown. The record originates from a study of cytomegalovirus exposure and HLA in healthy donors. General observations from the study: There were around 160 TCR beta chains listed as cytomegalovirus-associated.

13 Jbeta primers and 60 Vbeta primers were used for the PCR. TCRdb's table, derived via immunoSEQ multiplex PCR, lists solely in-frame clones and lacks some. The data contain 35,000 to 55,000 clones, 50% to 75% of them seen just once; the ten biggest clones take up about 9%. The sequencing input was PBMCs. The sequence was obtained from a human donor in good health.

The CDR3 loop reads CASSQVGGTNEKLFF. Written as DNA, the CDR3 is TGCGCCAGCAGCCAAGTCGGAGGAACTAATGAAAAACTGTTTTTT. The chain has TRBV4-1 and TRBJ1-4; no definite D call. Germline V gene lookup returns CDR1 MGHRA and CDR2 YSYEKL. The CDR3 covers 15 residues. Trimming cost V 1 base and J 1 base, with 7 bases left between them.